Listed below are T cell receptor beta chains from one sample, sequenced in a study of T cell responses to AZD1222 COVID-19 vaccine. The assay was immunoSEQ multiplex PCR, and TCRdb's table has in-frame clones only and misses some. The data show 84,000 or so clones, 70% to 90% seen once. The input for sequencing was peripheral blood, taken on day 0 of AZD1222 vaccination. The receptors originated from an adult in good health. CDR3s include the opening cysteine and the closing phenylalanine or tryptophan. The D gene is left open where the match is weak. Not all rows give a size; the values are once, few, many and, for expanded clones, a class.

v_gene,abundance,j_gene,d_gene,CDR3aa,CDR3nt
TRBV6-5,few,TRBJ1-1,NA,CASSPFDKNTEAFF,TGTGCCAGCAGTCCATTTGACAAGAACACTGAAGCTTTCTTT
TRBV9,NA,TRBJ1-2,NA,CASSVGGDYGYTF,TGTGCCAGCAGCGTAGGCGGGGATTATGGCTACACCTTC
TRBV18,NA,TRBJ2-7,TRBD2,CASSPPSGSYEQYF,TGTGCCAGCTCCCCCCCTAGCGGGAGCTACGAGCAGTACTTC
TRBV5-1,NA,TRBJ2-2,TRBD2,CASSSTSGKNTGELFF,TGCGCCAGCAGCTCAACTAGCGGAAAGAACACCGGGGAGCTGTTTTTT
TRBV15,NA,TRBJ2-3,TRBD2,CATSRGVLAGLSTDTQYF,TGTGCCACCAGCAGAGGTGTTCTAGCGGGCCTAAGCACAGATACGCAGTATTTT
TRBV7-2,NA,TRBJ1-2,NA,CASSDLQGLNGYTF,TGTGCCAGCAGCGACCTACAGGGCTTAAATGGCTACACCTTC
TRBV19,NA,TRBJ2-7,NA,CASSPNGGHDDEQYF,TGTGCCAGTAGTCCTAATGGGGGACACGACGACGAGCAGTACTTC
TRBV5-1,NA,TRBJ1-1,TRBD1,CASSQGARTEAFF,TGCGCCAGCAGCCAGGGGGCGCGTACTGAAGCTTTCTTT
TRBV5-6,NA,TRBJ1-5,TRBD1,CASSLLTGEAQPQHF,TGTGCCAGCAGCCTTCTGACAGGGGAGGCCCAGCCCCAGCATTTT
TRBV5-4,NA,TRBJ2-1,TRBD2,CASSTGTSGSNEQFF,TGTGCCAGCAGCACCGGGACTAGCGGGAGCAATGAGCAGTTCTTC
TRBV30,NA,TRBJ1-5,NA,CAWSDQRNQPQHF,TGTGCCTGGAGTGACCAGAGGAATCAGCCCCAGCATTTT
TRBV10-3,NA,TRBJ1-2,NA,CAISGAGDYGYTF,TGTGCCATCAGTGGCGCGGGTGACTATGGCTACACCTTC
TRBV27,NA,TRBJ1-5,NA,CASSLWGGDQPQHF,TGTGCCAGCAGTTTGTGGGGCGGCGATCAGCCCCAGCATTTT
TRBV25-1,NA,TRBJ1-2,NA,CASSEYPGVGYGYTF,TGTGCCAGCAGTGAATACCCGGGGGTTGGGTATGGCTACACCTTC
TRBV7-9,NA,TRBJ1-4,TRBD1,CASSILQGANEKLFF,TGTGCCAGCAGCATCCTACAGGGGGCAAATGAAAAACTGTTTTTT
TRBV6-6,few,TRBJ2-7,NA,CASFLGSYEQYF,TGTGCCAGCTTCCTAGGGAGCTACGAGCAGTACTTC
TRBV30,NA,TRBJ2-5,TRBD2,CAWSVRGVAGPETQYF,TGTGCCTGGAGTGTAAGGGGGGTAGCGGGACCGGAGACCCAGTACTTC
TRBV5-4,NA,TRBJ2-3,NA,CASSLITGRDTQYF,TGTGCCAGCAGCTTGATAACGGGGAGGGATACGCAGTATTTT
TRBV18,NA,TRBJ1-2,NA,CASSPPTAYGYTF,TGTGCCAGCTCACCACCAACGGCCTATGGCTACACCTTC
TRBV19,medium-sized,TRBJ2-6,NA,CASSMRDYGGGANVLTF,TGTGCCAGTAGTATGAGGGATTACGGCGGAGGGGCCAACGTCCTGACTTTC
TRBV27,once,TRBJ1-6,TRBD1,CASSWDSNSPLHF,TGTGCCAGCAGTTGGGACAGTAATTCACCCCTCCACTTT
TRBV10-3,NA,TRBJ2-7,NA,CAISPSPREQYF,TGTGCCATCAGCCCCTCGCCGCGGGAGCAGTACTTC
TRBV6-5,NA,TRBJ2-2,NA,CASSLGPGGTGELFF,TGTGCCAGCAGTCTCGGCCCCGGGGGAACCGGGGAGCTGTTTTTT